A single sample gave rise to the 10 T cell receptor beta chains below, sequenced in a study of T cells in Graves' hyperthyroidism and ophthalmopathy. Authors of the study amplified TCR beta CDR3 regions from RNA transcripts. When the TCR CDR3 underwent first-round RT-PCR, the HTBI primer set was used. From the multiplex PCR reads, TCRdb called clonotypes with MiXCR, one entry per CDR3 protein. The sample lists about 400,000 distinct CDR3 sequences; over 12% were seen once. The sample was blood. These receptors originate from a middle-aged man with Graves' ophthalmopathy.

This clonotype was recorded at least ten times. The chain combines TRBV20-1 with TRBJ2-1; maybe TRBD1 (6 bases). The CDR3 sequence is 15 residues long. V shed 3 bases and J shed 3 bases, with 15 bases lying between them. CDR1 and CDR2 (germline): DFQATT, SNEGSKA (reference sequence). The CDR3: CSASGRQVLYNEQFF. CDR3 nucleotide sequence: TGCAGTGCTAGTGGTAGACAGGTACTCTACAATGAGCAGTTCTTC.

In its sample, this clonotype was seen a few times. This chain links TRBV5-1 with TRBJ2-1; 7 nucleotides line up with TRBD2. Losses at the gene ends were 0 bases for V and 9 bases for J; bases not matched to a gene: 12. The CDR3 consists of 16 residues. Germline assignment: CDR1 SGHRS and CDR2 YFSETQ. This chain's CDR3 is CASSLGFGRASIEQFF. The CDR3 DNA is TGCGCCAGCAGCTTGGGATTTGGGAGGGCCAGTATTGAGCAGTTCTTC.

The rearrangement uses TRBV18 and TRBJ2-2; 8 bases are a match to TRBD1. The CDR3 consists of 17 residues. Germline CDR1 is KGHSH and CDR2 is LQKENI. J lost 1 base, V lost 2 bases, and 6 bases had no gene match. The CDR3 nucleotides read TGTGCCAGCTCACCAACAGCCGGACAGGGGAACACCGGGGAGCTGTTTTTT. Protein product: CASSPTAGQGNTGELFF.

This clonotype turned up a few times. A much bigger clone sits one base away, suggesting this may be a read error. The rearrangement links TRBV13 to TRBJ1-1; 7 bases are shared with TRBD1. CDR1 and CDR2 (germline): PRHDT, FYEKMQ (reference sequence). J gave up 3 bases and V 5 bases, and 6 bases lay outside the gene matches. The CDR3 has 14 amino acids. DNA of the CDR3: TGTGCCAGCAGCCCCAATGACAGGGACACTGAAGCTTTCTTT. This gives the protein CASSPNDRDTEAFF.

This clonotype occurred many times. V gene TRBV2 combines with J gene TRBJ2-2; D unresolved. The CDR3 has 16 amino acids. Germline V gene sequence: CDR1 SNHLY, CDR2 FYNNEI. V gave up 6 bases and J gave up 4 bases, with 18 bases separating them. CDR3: CASRSPVGRATGELFF. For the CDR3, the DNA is TGTGCCAGCAGGTCACCCGTGGGCAGAGCCACCGGGGAGCTGTTTTTT.

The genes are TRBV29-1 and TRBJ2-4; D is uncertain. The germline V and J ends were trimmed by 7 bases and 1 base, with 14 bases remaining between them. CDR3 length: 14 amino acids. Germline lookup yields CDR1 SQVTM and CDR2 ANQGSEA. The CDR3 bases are TGCAGCGCCGAAGACACGACGGCCAAAAACATTCAGTACTTC. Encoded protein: CSAEDTTAKNIQYF.

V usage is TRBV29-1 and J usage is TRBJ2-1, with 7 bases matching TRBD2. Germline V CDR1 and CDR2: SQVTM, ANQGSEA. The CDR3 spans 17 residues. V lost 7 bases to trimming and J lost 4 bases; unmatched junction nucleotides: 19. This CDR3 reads CSAWRLSGRESYNEQFF. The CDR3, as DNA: TGCAGCGCTTGGAGGTTATCTGGGAGGGAAAGTTACAATGAGCAGTTCTTC.

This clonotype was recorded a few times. CDR3 loop: CASKRRAGANEQFF. Written as DNA, the CDR3 is TGTGCCAGCAAAAGACGAGCGGGAGCCAATGAGCAGTTCTTC. The chain recombines TRBV12-3 or TRBV12-4 with TRBJ2-1, with 8 bases identical to TRBD2. Unmatched junction bases numbered 8, after V lost 7 bases and J lost 6 bases. The CDR3 extends over 14 amino acids.

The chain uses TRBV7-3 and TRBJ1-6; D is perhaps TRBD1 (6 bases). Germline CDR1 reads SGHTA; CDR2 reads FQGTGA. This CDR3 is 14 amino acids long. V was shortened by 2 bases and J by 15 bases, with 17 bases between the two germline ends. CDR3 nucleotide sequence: TGTGCCAGCAGCTTATCCGGCCCCCAGGGGCTCCTCCACTTT. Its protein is CASSLSGPQGLLHF.

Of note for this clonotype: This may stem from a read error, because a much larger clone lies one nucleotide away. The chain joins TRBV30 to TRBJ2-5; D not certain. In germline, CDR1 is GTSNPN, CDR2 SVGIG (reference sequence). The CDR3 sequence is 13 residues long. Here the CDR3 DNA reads TGTGTCTGGAGTCACGGGCACCAAGAGACCCAGTACTTC. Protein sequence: CVWSHGHQETQYF.